This T cell receptor (beta chain) stems from a study of cytomegalovirus exposure and HLA in healthy donors. Study information: Most donors, just over 80% of a few hundred genotyped, fell in the Caucasian-associated ancestry cluster. Study results and caveats: A classifier reportedly called cytomegalovirus status with high sensitivity and specificity.

The CDR3 length is 13 residues. V gave up 4 bases and J gave up 8 bases; unmatched junction bases: 3. CDR1 is SQVTM, CDR2 ANQGSEA, per germline. Both 60 Vbeta primers and 13 Jbeta primers went into the PCR. Clones were read by immunoSEQ multiplex PCR, and TCRdb kept only the in-frame ones, dropping some. This table holds 40,000 or so clones, over 60% found once. About this clone: The antigen is not known.

The sequencing sample was made of PBMCs. V gene TRBV29-1 combines with J gene TRBJ2-1; 12 bases align to TRBD2. This TCR derives from a woman in her twenties or thirties in good health and CMV-seronegative. CDR3 nucleotides: TGCAGCGTTGCGACTAGCGGGAGTGATGAGCAGTTCTTC. Translation: CSVATSGSDEQFF.